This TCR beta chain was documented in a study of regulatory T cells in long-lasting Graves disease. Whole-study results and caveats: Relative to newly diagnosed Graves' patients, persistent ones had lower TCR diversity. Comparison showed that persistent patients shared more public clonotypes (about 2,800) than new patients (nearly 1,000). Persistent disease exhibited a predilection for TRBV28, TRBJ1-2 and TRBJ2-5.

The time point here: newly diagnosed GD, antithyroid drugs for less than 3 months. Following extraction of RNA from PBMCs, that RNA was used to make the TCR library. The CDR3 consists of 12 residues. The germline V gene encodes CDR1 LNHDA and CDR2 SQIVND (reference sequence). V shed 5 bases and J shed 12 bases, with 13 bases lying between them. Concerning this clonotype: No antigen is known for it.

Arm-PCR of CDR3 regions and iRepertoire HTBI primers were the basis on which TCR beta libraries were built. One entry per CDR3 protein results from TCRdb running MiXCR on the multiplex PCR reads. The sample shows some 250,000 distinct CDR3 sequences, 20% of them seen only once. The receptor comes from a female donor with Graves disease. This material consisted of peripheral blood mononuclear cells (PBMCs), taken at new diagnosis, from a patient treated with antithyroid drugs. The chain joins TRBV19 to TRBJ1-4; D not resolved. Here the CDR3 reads CASSPVRSQLFF. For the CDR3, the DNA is TGTGCCAGTAGTCCCGTCCGGAGTCAACTGTTTTTT.